Listed here are 23 T cell receptor beta chains from one sample, sequenced in a study of cytomegalovirus exposure and HLA in healthy donors. The PCR ran on 60 Vbeta and 13 Jbeta primers. Generated by immunoSEQ multiplex PCR, the TCRdb table keeps only in-frame clones and is missing some. The repertoire holds roughly 130,000 clones, with about 63% as singletons. The material sequenced was PBMCs. These receptor sequences come from a young man in good health and CMV-seropositive.

V and J are TRBV5-1 and TRBJ2-5, with 8 nucleotides matching TRBD1. The CDR3 is 16 residues long. Trimming at V came to 2 bases and at J to 5 bases, leaving 11 bases not matched to a gene. Germline V gene sequence: CDR1 SGHRS, CDR2 YFSETQ. This chain's CDR3 is CASSFTGGRRGETQYF. DNA of the CDR3: TGCGCCAGCAGCTTTACAGGGGGTAGGCGCGGTGAGACCCAGTACTTC.

The J gene is TRBJ2-7, the V gene TRBV7-2, with TRBD2 matching 11 bases. Germline lookup yields CDR1 SGHTA and CDR2 FQGNSA. CDR3 length equals 16 residues. V lost 4 bases, J lost 0 bases, and 5 bases stayed unmatched. CDR3 coding DNA: TGTGCCAGCAGCTCTTGGCTAGCGGGAGGCTCCTACGAGCAGTACTTC. It is translated as CASSSWLAGGSYEQYF.

V and J are TRBV5-1 and TRBJ2-2; 12 bases agree with TRBD2. With 4 bases clipped from V and 3 bases from J, the junction kept 10 bases outside the gene matches. The CDR3 runs 18 residues. Germline V gene sequence: CDR1 SGHRS, CDR2 YFSETQ. CDR3 region: CASSPRLAGVSHTGELFF. CDR3 sequence (DNA): TGCGCCAGCAGCCCACGACTAGCGGGAGTATCGCACACCGGGGAGCTGTTTTTT.

The V gene is TRBV2, the J gene TRBJ1-2; D gene ambiguous. Germline CDR1 is SNHLY and CDR2 is FYNNEI. The CDR3 covers 10 residues. V lost 8 bases, J lost 5 bases, and 6 bases lay in between. The CDR3 coding sequence is TGTGCCAGCGTCCTTTATGGCTACACCTTC. It specifies CASVLYGYTF.

The chain couples TRBV7-8 to TRBJ1-5; 7 bases match TRBD1. The CDR3 contains 16 residues. Germline CDR1 SGHVS, CDR2 FQNEAQ. V gave up 2 bases and J gave up 6 bases; unmatched junction bases: 10. In DNA form, the CDR3 reads TGTGCCAGCAGCTTACTCCAGGGGGAATCGAGTCAGCCCCAGCATTTT. Translating it yields CASSLLQGESSQPQHF.

The genes are TRBV7-9 and TRBJ1-4; no firm D call. The CDR3 has 13 amino acids. Germline values: CDR1 SEHNR, CDR2 FQNEAQ (reference sequence). Deletions cut 6 bases from V and 7 bases from J, with 12 bases between. For the CDR3, the DNA is TGTGCCAGCAGTCCCCAAGGCGGTGAAAAACTGTTTTTT. This encodes CASSPQGGEKLFF.

CDR3 coding DNA: TGCGCCAGCAGCCAAGTGGAGGGGTGGGAGCCCCAGCATTTT. This translates into CASSQVEGWEPQHF. The chain employs TRBV4-3 and TRBJ1-5; perhaps TRBD1 as D (5 bases). This CDR3 is built from 14 residues. The germline gives CDR1 LGHNA, CDR2 YSLEER. Trimming took off 1 base at V and 8 bases at J, with 12 bases between the two ends.

The rearrangement links TRBV10-3 to TRBJ2-5; 9 bases align to TRBD1. This CDR3 comprises 14 residues. Looked up from germline, CDR1 is ENHRY and CDR2 is SYGVKD. J was trimmed by 7 bases and V by 5 bases; bases with no gene match: 8. The CDR3 nucleotides are TGTGCCATCAGTACGGGACAGGGATATGGGACCCAGTACTTC. Its translation: CAISTGQGYGTQYF.

The chain employs TRBV4-2 and TRBJ1-4; 10 bases map to TRBD1. Trimming took 1 base from V and 7 from J; bases not matched to a gene: 3. The germline V gene has CDR1 LGHNA and CDR2 YNFKEQ. The CDR3 runs 15 residues. The CDR3 sequence is CASSQGQGAFEKLFF. Written as DNA, the CDR3 is TGTGCCAGCAGCCAAGGACAGGGGGCTTTTGAAAAACTGTTTTTT.

The chain has TRBV18 and TRBJ2-6, with D tentatively TRBD1 (5 bases). This CDR3 comprises 17 residues. Per the germline V gene, CDR1 is KGHSH and CDR2 is LQKENI. Trimming left V 2 bases short and J 0 bases short, with 11 bases between. The CDR3 nucleotides are TGTGCCAGCTCACCAGCAGGGTTACGCTCTGGGGCCAACGTCCTGACTTTC. Encoded protein: CASSPAGLRSGANVLTF.

This rearrangement joins TRBV4-2 to TRBJ2-1, with 10 bases that match TRBD2. The germline gives CDR1 LGHNA, CDR2 YNFKEQ. The CDR3 is made up of 15 amino acids. V shed 10 bases and J 9 bases; nucleotides not matched to a gene: 15. The CDR3: CATVKGASGSSEQFF. CDR3 in DNA: TGTGCCACCGTAAAAGGGGCTAGCGGGAGTAGTGAGCAGTTCTTC.

CDR3 in DNA: TGTGCCAGTAGTCCAAGGGGGTCTGGGGCCAACGTCCTGACTTTC. Amino acids: CASSPRGSGANVLTF. The chain has TRBV19 and TRBJ2-6; possibly TRBD1 for D (6 bases). CDR1 is LNHDA and CDR2 is SQIVND in the germline V gene (reference sequence). Trimming removed 5 bases at V and 1 base at J, with 9 bases between. This CDR3 is built from 15 residues.

The chain is built from TRBV4-1 and TRBJ2-7, with 13 positions matching TRBD2. V lost 0 bases and J lost 5; bases outside the gene matches: 7. Germline V lookup: CDR1 MGHRA, CDR2 YSYEKL. The CDR3 spans 17 residues. The CDR3 sequence is CASSQDGPGTSGDEQYF. CDR3 bases: TGCGCCAGCAGCCAAGATGGCCCCGGGACTAGCGGGGACGAGCAGTACTTC.

The rearrangement links TRBV6-4 to TRBJ2-3, with D tentatively TRBD2 (5 bases). V lost 3 bases and J lost 4, with 14 bases in between. CDR1 is MRHNA and CDR2 is SNTAGT in the germline V gene. The CDR3 runs to 15 residues. CDR3 in DNA: TGTGCCAGCAGTGAAGCGGCTAGTGGGCCAGATACGCAGTATTTT. Amino acid sequence: CASSEAASGPDTQYF.

The genes are TRBV4-1 and TRBJ2-7; 11 bases match TRBD2. The V segment lost 4 bases and the J segment 4 bases; nucleotides outside the gene matches: 18. The CDR3 is 19 residues long. Germline CDR1 and CDR2: MGHRA and YSYEKL. The CDR3 DNA is TGCGCCAGCAGCCCCACAAGACTACCGGGACTAGCGGATTTTTACGAGCAGTACTTC. It yields the protein CASSPTRLPGLADFYEQYF.

This rearrangement joins TRBV5-4 to TRBJ1-2; 9 bases line up with TRBD1. The length of the CDR3 is 12 residues. Germline V gene lookup returns CDR1 SGHNT and CDR2 YYREEE (reference sequence). V shed 3 bases, J shed 10 bases, and the junction held 4 bases outside the gene matches. The CDR3 DNA is TGTGCCAGCAGCTGGACAGGGGTGGACTACACCTTC. Protein product: CASSWTGVDYTF.

The chain joins TRBV7-3 to TRBJ2-2, with D possibly matching TRBD2 (6 bases). The V end was cut by 1 base, the J end by 4 bases, with 10 bases between. Germline loops: CDR1 SGHTA, CDR2 FQGTGA. This CDR3 is built from 15 residues. This chain's CDR3 is CASSLIVGGTGELFF. The DNA of the CDR3 is TGTGCCAGCAGCTTAATTGTCGGGGGCACCGGGGAGCTGTTTTTT.

The chain joins TRBV6-1 to TRBJ2-5; the D is unclear. This CDR3 region has 14 residues. The V gene lost 5 bases and the J gene lost 1 base, with 11 bases spanning the gap. Germline V CDR1 and CDR2: MNHNS, SASEGT. The CDR3 DNA reads as TGTGCCAGCAGTCCCCGATGGGCCCAAGAGACCCAGTACTTC. Translating gives CASSPRWAQETQYF.

Only one count was recorded for this clone. The V call is TRBV7-3, the J call TRBJ1-1, with 7 bases aligning to TRBD1. V was clipped by 5 bases and J by 1 base; unmatched bases: 4. Per germline, CDR1 SGHTA and CDR2 FQGTGA. This CDR3 contains 14 residues. Written as DNA, the CDR3 is TGTGCCAGCAGCCCGCAGGGGGGGAACACTGAAGCTTTCTTT. Its translation: CASSPQGGNTEAFF.

The J gene is TRBJ1-6, the V gene TRBV11-2; D might be TRBD1 (5 bases). The germline V and J ends were trimmed by 3 bases and 10 bases, with 13 bases remaining between them. Germline V gene lookup returns CDR1 SGHAT and CDR2 FQNNGV. This CDR3 region has 14 residues. CDR3 nucleotides: TGTGCCAGCAGCTTTACAGGAGTTCGCTCACCCCTCCACTTT. Translation: CASSFTGVRSPLHF. The full variable domain, rest sourced from reference TRBV11-2 and TRBJ1-6, is EAGVAQSPRYKIIEKRQSVAFWCNPISGHATLYWYQQILGQGPKLLIQFQNNGVVDDSQLPKDRFSAERLKGVDSTLKIQPAKLEDSAVYLCASSFTGVRSPLHFGNGTRLTVT.

The chain couples TRBV6-6 to TRBJ1-2; 9 bases match TRBD1. This CDR3 has 14 residues. The V segment lost 6 bases and the J segment 5 bases; nucleotides outside the gene matches: 7. Germline V gene data show CDR1 as MNHNY and CDR2 as SVGAGI (reference sequence). The CDR3 loop reads CASRTGTGFYGYTF. DNA for the CDR3: TGTGCCAGCAGGACCGGGACAGGGTTTTATGGCTACACCTTC.

The V call is TRBV7-9, the J call TRBJ2-7; 9 bases map to TRBD1. Trimming removed 5 bases from V and 6 bases from J; junction bases left unmatched: 14. Germline V gives CDR1 SEHNR, CDR2 FQNEAQ (reference sequence). The CDR3 has 16 amino acids. The CDR3 DNA reads as TGTGCCAGCAGCATTCCCGGACAGGGGCGATTTAGCGAGCAGTACTTC. It is translated as CASSIPGQGRFSEQYF.

The chain links TRBV5-1 to TRBJ2-7; TRBD2 matches at 14 bases. CDR1 and CDR2 from the germline V gene are SGHRS and YFSETQ. V lost 4 bases and J lost 3; bases outside the gene matches: 3. CDR3 length: 15 residues. The CDR3, as DNA: TGCGCCAGCAGCGGCGGACTAGCGGGGGGCTACGAGCAGTACTTC. Translated: CASSGGLAGGYEQYF. Full variable domain (remainder filled in from reference TRBV5-1 and TRBJ2-7): KAGVTQTPRYLIKTRGQQVTLSCSPISGHRSVSWYQQTPGQGLQFLFEYFSETQRNKGNFPGRFSGRQFSNSRSEMNVSTLELGDSALYLCASSGGLAGGYEQYFGPGTRLTVT.